This entry describes one T cell receptor beta chain. The sample comes from a study of blood T cell repertoires in COVID-19. Study overall: From the United States, Italy and Spain came samples of acute and convalescent COVID-19. Sources were T cells, B-cell-depleted T cells, or PBMCs; the material itself was cDNA or gDNA.

There are 17 residues in the CDR3. Germline CDR1 is SGHTS and CDR2 is YDEGEE. With V trimmed by 4 bases and J by 1 base, 5 bases remained unmatched. In the authors' workflow: Estimates of nucleated cell counts were drawn from the amplification of reference gene primers. Generated by immunoSEQ multiplex PCR, the TCRdb table keeps only in-frame clones and is missing some. That table is the source of V, J and clone size, and D and trimming were worked out from the DNA. The table lists around 290,000 clones, around 87% of them singletons, with about 7.8% in the top ten. This clonotype was sampled from a woman aged 45-65 years who had recovered from COVID-19. The V gene is TRBV5-8, the J gene TRBJ2-1; 13 nucleotides line up with TRBD2. Sequencing used peripheral blood. The DNA of the CDR3 is TGTGCCAGCAGCCCGGGACTAGCGGGACCTTCCTACAATGAGCAGTTCTTC. Protein sequence: CASSPGLAGPSYNEQFF. Supplemented by reference TRBV5-8 and TRBJ2-1, the full variable domain reads EAGVTQSPTHLIKTRGQQATLRCSPISGHTSVYWYQQALGLGLQFLLWYDEGEERNRGNFPPRFSGRQFPNYSSELNVNALELEDSALYLCASSPGLAGPSYNEQFFGPGTRLTVL.